These T cell receptor beta chains were read from a single sample in a study of shared clonotypes between healthy human individuals. Using immunoSEQ multiplex PCR, the repertoire was profiled, and TCRdb retains in-frame clones only, with some absent. This sample has about 2,500,000 clones, with around 94% found just once. What was sequenced was naive CD4+ T cells sorted from blood. All receptors derive from a man between 18 and 35 years old in good health. CDR3s include the opening cysteine and the closing phenylalanine or tryptophan. A D gene is named only where the DNA matches it firmly. Clone size is stated in some rows and not others, as once, few, many or a class when expanded.

J gene,clone size,D gene,V gene,CDR3 protein,CDR3 DNA
TRBJ1-5,NA,NA,TRBV6-1,CASSTGTQPQHF,TGTGCCAGCAGTACAGGGACTCAGCCCCAGCATTTT
TRBJ1-5,NA,TRBD1,TRBV25-1,CASSQGAVSNQPQHF,TGTGCCAGCAGTCAGGGGGCGGTGAGCAATCAGCCCCAGCATTTT
TRBJ1-4,NA,NA,TRBV2,CASSTDRNNEKLFF,TGTGCCAGCAGTACCGACAGAAATAATGAAAAACTGTTTTTT
TRBJ2-2,NA,NA,TRBV7-9,CASSLADTRTGELFF,TGTGCCAGCAGCTTAGCGGACACACGCACCGGGGAGCTGTTTTTT
TRBJ2-5,NA,TRBD2,TRBV5-4,CASSIAGGPETQYF,TGTGCCAGCAGCATAGCGGGGGGGCCAGAGACCCAGTACTTC
TRBJ1-4,NA,NA,TRBV6-1,CASSDPKLGSEKLFF,TGTGCCAGCAGTGACCCTAAGCTAGGGAGTGAAAAACTGTTTTTT
TRBJ2-7,NA,TRBD2,TRBV19,CASSPRTSGGPYEQYF,TGTGCCAGTAGTCCCCGGACTAGCGGGGGGCCCTACGAGCAGTACTTC
TRBJ1-5,NA,TRBD1,TRBV7-6,CASSTGGFSNQPQHF,TGTGCCAGCAGCACAGGGGGCTTTAGCAATCAGCCCCAGCATTTT
TRBJ2-5,NA,NA,TRBV2,CASKRASQETQYF,TGTGCCAGCAAGAGGGCAAGCCAAGAGACCCAGTACTTC
TRBJ2-1,NA,TRBD2,TRBV27,CASSSGLAGENEQFF,TGTGCCAGCAGTTCTGGACTAGCGGGAGAGAATGAGCAGTTCTTC
TRBJ2-7,NA,TRBD2,TRBV5-1,CASSGGLAYEQYF,TGCGCCAGCAGCGGGGGACTAGCCTACGAGCAGTACTTC
TRBJ2-5,NA,NA,TRBV6-6,CASSRPYETQYF,TGTGCCAGCAGCCGACCGTATGAGACCCAGTACTTC
TRBJ2-2,NA,NA,TRBV6-5,CASSRKNTGELFF,TGTGCCAGCAGCCGCAAGAACACCGGGGAGCTGTTTTTT
TRBJ1-5,few,NA,TRBV11-2,CASSLGGDQPQHF,TGTGCCAGCAGCTTAGGAGGGGACCAGCCCCAGCATTTT
TRBJ2-5,NA,NA,TRBV5-1,CASTPGVGHETQYF,TGCGCCAGCACCCCCGGGGTAGGTCATGAGACCCAGTACTTC
TRBJ2-3,NA,NA,TRBV28,CASSAIPRGGPNTDTQYF,TGTGCCAGCAGCGCTATCCCCCGCGGGGGCCCCAACACAGATACGCAGTATTTT
TRBJ1-5,NA,TRBD1,TRBV5-4,CASSSEDREAQPQHF,TGTGCCAGCAGCTCTGAGGACAGGGAGGCCCAGCCCCAGCATTTT
TRBJ2-2,NA,TRBD2,TRBV2,CASSGGLAGFTGELFF,TGTGCCAGCAGTGGTGGACTAGCGGGCTTCACCGGGGAGCTGTTTTTT
TRBJ2-7,NA,NA,TRBV7-3,CASSLGRAPLYEQYF,TGTGCCAGCAGCCTCGGAAGGGCCCCGCTCTACGAGCAGTACTTC
TRBJ2-1,NA,TRBD2,TRBV6-5,CASSYRGLAGYNEQFF,TGTGCCAGCAGTTACCGGGGATTAGCGGGGTACAATGAGCAGTTCTTC
TRBJ2-4,NA,NA,TRBV4-3,CASSQDQGAKNIQYF,TGCGCCAGCAGCCAAGATCAAGGGGCCAAAAACATTCAGTACTTC
TRBJ1-1,NA,NA,TRBV7-2,CASTGGWMNTEAFF,TGTGCCAGCACCGGGGGGTGGATGAACACTGAAGCTTTCTTT
TRBJ1-5,NA,NA,TRBV6-5,CASSQTDNQPQHF,TGTGCCAGCAGTCAGACAGATAATCAGCCCCAGCATTTT
TRBJ2-1,NA,TRBD2,TRBV11-2,CASSLDRTSGQFF,TGTGCCAGCAGCTTAGATAGGACTAGCGGCCAGTTCTTC
TRBJ1-3,NA,NA,TRBV5-1,CASSFNSGNTIYF,TGCGCCAGCAGCTTTAACAGTGGAAACACCATATATTTT
TRBJ2-7,NA,TRBD1,TRBV28,CASSQGQVSSYEQYF,TGTGCCAGCAGTCAGGGACAGGTGAGCTCCTACGAGCAGTACTTC
TRBJ1-4,NA,TRBD1,TRBV10-3,CAISEGGGQGEKLFF,TGTGCCATCAGTGAGGGTGGGGGACAGGGAGAAAAACTGTTTTTT
TRBJ2-7,NA,NA,TRBV7-2,CASSLGGGSYEQYF,TGTGCCAGCAGCTTAGGAGGGGGGTCCTACGAGCAGTACTTC
TRBJ2-2,NA,NA,TRBV30,CAFATSSGTGELFF,TGTGCCTTCGCGACTAGTTCTGGCACCGGGGAGCTGTTTTTT
TRBJ1-2,NA,TRBD1,TRBV11-2,CASSPGMGQGEGYTF,TGTGCCAGCAGCCCAGGAATGGGACAGGGAGAAGGCTACACCTTC
TRBJ2-2,NA,TRBD1,TRBV11-2,CASSVDRGTGELFF,TGTGCCAGCAGCGTAGACAGGGGCACCGGGGAGCTGTTTTTT